This T cell receptor (beta chain) was documented in a study of spatial heterogeneity in lung cancer. Overall study context: Detection consistently captured more beta-chain sequences than alpha-chain sequences. Raw-read counts averaged over ten per unique TCR and UMI combination.

Per germline, CDR1 SGHRS and CDR2 YFSETQ. Trimming at V came to 4 bases and at J to 5 bases, leaving 4 bases not matched to a gene. This CDR3 spans 14 amino acids. This clonotype was seen ten or more times. What it binds is not known. As for time point: sample taken at primary tumor resection. Whole RNA obtained from tumor, nontumor lung or frozen PBMC underwent sequencing without sorting. Every individual TCR cDNA molecule carried its own unique molecular identifier, which allowed correction of PCR and sequencing errors. TCRdb recomputed calls from the 5' RACE reads with MiXCR, one row per CDR3 protein. The sample yields 10,000 or so distinct CDR3 sequences, roughly 5.1% seen once. Study-level results: Among blood samples, ubiquitous expanded tumor TCRs appeared more at resection than at follow-up.

Source: PBMCs, taken at surgery. This TCR was recovered from a male donor with early-stage non-small cell lung cancer. The V gene is TRBV5-1, the J gene TRBJ2-1, with 9 bases lining up with TRBD1. The CDR3: CASSTGTGNNEQFF. CDR3 in DNA: TGCGCCAGCAGCACCGGGACAGGGAACAATGAGCAGTTCTTC.